This T cell receptor beta chain was captured by sequencing in a study of blood T cell repertoires in COVID-19. Study at large: In each case, the material was cDNA or gDNA derived from T cells, B-cell-depleted T cells, or PBMCs.

The repertoire was sequenced with immunoSEQ multiplex PCR; TCRdb's copy has only in-frame clones and lacks some. The table has 72,000 or so clones, 80% to 90% seen once. With 0 bases removed from V and 6 bases from J, the gap between germline ends came to 6 bases. Germline V gene sequence: CDR1 SGHTA, CDR2 FQGNSA. The CDR3 has 13 residues. The specimen was peripheral blood. This TCR derives from a human donor in a cohort sampled during active COVID-19. This chain links TRBV7-2 with TRBJ2-4, with D hard to call. CDR3 sequence: CASSLARLNIQYF. The CDR3 nucleotides are TGTGCCAGCAGCTTAGCGCGGCTAAACATTCAGTACTTC.